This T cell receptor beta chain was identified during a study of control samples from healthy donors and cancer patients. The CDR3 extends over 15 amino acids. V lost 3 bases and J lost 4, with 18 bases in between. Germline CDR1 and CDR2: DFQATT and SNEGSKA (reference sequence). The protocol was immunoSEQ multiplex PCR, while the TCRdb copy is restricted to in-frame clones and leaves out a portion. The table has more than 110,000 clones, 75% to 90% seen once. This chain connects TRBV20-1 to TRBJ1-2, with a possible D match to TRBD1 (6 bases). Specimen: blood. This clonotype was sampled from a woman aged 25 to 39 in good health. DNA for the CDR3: TGCAGTGCTAGTTCATCGACAGGAGTACTCTATGGCTACACCTTC. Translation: CSASSSTGVLYGYTF.